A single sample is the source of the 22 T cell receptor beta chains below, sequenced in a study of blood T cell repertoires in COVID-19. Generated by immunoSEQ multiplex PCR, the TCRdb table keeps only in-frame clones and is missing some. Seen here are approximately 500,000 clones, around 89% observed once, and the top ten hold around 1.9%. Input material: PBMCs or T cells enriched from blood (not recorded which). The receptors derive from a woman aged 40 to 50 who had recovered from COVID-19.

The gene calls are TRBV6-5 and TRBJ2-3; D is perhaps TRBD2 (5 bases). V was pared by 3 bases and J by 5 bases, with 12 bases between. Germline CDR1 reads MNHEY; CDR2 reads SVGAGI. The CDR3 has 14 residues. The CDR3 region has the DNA TGTGCCAGCAGTTATAGGGAGCAGAAAGATACGCAGTATTTT. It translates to CASSYREQKDTQYF.

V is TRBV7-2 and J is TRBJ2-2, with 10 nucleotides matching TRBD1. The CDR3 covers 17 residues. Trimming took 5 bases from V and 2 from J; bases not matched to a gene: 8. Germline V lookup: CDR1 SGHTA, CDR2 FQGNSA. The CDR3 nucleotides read TGTGCCAGCAGCCCCCTCCGGACAGGGGGAAACACCGGGGAGCTGTTTTTT. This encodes CASSPLRTGGNTGELFF.

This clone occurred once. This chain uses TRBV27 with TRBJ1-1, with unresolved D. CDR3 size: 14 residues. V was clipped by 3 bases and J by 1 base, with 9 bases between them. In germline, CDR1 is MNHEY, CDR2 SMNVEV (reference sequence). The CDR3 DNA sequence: TGTGCCAGCAGTTTGGTCCCACAGAACACTGAAGCTTTCTTT. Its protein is CASSLVPQNTEAFF.

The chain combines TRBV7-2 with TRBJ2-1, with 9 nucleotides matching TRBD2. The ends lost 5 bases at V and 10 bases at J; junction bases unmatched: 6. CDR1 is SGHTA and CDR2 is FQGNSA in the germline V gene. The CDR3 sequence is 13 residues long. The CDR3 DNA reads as TGTGCCAGCAGCCTCCTTAGCGGGAGAGAGCAGTTCTTC. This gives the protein CASSLLSGREQFF.

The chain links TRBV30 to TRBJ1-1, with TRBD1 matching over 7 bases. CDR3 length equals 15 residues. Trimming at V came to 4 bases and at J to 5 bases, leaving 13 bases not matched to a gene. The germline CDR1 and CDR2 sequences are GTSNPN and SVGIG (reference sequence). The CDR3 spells CAWTSRGQGLTEAFF. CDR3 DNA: TGTGCCTGGACTTCAAGGGGGCAGGGTTTGACTGAAGCTTTCTTT. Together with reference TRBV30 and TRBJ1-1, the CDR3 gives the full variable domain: SQTIHQWPATLVQPVGSPLSLECTVEGTSNPNLYWYRQAAGRGLQLLFYSVGIGQISSEVPQNLSASRPQDRQFILSSKKLLLSDSGFYLCAWTSRGQGLTEAFFGQGTRLTVV.

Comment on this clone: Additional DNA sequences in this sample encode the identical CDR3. The chain's CDR3 is CASSLDRVNTEAFF. DNA of the CDR3: TGTGCCAGCAGCTTAGACAGGGTGAACACTGAAGCTTTCTTT. The gene calls are TRBV7-9 and TRBJ1-1, with a weak D call TRBD1 (6 bases). Trimming pared 1 base from V and 0 bases from J, leaving 6 bases between. From germline, CDR1 is SEHNR and CDR2 FQNEAQ (reference sequence). CDR3 length: 14 amino acids.

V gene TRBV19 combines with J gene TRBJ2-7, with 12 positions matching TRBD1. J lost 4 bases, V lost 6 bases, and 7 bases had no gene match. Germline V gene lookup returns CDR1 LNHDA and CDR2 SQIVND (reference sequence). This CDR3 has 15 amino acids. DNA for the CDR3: TGTGCCAGTAGCACTTCGGGACAGGGGGCTTACGAGCAGTACTTC. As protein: CASSTSGQGAYEQYF.

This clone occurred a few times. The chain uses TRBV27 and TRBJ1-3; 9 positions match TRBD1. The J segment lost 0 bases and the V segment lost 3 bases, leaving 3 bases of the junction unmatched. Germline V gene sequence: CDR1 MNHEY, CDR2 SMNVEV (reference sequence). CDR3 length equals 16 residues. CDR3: CASSLGTGNSGNTIYF. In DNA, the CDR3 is TGTGCCAGCAGTTTGGGGACAGGGAACTCTGGAAACACCATATATTTT.

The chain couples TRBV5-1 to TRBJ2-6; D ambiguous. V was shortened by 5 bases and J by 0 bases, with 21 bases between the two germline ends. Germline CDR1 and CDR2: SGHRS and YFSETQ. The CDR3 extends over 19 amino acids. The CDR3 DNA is TGCGCCAGCAGTAGGCGTACCAGCGAGTCCCTCTCTGGGGCCAACGTCCTGACTTTC. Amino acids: CASSRRTSESLSGANVLTF.

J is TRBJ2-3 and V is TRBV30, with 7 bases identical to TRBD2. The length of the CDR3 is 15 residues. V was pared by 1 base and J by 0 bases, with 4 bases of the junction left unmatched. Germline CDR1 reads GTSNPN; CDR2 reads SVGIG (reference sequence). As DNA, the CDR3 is TGTGCCTGGAGTGGGGCTAGCGGAAGCACAGATACGCAGTATTTT. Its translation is CAWSGASGSTDTQYF.

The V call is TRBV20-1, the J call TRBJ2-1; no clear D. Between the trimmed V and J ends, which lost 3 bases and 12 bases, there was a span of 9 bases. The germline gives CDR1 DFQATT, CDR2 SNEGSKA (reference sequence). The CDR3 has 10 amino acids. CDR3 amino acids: CSARNNWQFF. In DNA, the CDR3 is TGCAGTGCTAGGAACAATTGGCAGTTCTTC.

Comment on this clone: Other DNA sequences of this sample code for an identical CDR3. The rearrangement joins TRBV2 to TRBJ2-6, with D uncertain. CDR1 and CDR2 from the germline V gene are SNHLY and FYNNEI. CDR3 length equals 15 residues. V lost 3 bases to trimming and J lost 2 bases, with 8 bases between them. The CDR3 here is CASSENSPGANVLTF. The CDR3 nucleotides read TGTGCCAGCAGTGAGAATAGCCCTGGGGCCAACGTCCTGACTTTC. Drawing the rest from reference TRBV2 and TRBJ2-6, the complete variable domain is EPEVTQTPSHQVTQMGQEVILRCVPISNHLYFYWYRQILGQKVEFLVSFYNNEISEKSEIFDDQFSVERPDGSNFTLKIRSTKLEDSAMYFCASSENSPGANVLTFGAGSRLTVL.

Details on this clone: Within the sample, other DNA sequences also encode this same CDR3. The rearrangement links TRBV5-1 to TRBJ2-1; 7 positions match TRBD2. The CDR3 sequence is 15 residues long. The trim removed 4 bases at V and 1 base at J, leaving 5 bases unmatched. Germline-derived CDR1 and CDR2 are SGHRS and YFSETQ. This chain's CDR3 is CASSPASGSYNEQFF. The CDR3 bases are TGCGCCAGCAGCCCTGCTAGCGGTTCCTACAATGAGCAGTTCTTC.

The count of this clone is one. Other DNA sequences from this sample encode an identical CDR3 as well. DNA for the CDR3: TGTGCCAGCAGCCGTCTAGCGGGAGGATACAATGAGCAGTTCTTC. Its protein is CASSRLAGGYNEQFF. The chain combines TRBV11-3 with TRBJ2-1; 11 bases are a match to TRBD2. V lost 5 bases, J lost 4 bases, and 4 bases stayed unmatched. The CDR3 is 15 residues long. CDR1 and CDR2 from the germline V gene are SGHNT and YENEEA.

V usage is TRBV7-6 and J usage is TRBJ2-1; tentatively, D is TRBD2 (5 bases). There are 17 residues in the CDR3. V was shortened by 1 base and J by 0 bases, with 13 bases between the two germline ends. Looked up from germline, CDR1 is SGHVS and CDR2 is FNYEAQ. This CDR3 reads CASSLVASLYSYNEQFF. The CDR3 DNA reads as TGTGCCAGCAGCTTAGTTGCTAGCTTATACTCCTACAATGAGCAGTTCTTC.

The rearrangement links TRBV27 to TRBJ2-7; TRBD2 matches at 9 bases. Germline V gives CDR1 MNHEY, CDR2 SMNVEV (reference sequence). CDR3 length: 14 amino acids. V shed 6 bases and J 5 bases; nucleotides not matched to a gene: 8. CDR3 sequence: CASRISGSTHEQYF. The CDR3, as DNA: TGTGCCAGCAGGATTAGCGGGAGTACACACGAGCAGTACTTC.

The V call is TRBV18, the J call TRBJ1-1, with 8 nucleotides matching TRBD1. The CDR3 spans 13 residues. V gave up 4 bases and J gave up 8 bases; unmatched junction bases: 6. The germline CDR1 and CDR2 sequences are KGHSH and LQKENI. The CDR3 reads CASSLSRDREAFF. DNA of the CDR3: TGTGCCAGCTCACTAAGCCGGGACAGGGAAGCTTTCTTT.

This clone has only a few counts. This CDR3 is CASSHRVLNTEAFF. CDR3 coding DNA: TGTGCCAGCAGTCACAGGGTTTTGAACACTGAAGCTTTCTTT. This sequence joins TRBV5-8 and TRBJ1-1; D is perhaps TRBD1 (6 bases). Germline assignment: CDR1 SGHTS and CDR2 YDEGEE. The CDR3 extends over 14 amino acids. V was cut by 5 bases and J by 0 bases, with 11 bases left in between.

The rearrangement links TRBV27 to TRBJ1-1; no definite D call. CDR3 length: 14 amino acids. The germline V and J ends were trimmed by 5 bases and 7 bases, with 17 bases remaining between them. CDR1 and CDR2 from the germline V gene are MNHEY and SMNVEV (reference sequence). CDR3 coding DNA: TGTGCCAGCAGTCTACTCTTCAATACCCATGAAGCTTTCTTT. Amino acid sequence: CASSLLFNTHEAFF.

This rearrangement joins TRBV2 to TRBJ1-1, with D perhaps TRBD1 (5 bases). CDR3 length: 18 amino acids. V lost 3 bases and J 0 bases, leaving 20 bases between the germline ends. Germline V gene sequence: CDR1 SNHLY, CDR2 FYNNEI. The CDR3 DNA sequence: TGTGCCAGCAGTGACAATGGGGGGGTCCGGGTAATGAACACTGAAGCTTTCTTT. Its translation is CASSDNGGVRVMNTEAFF.

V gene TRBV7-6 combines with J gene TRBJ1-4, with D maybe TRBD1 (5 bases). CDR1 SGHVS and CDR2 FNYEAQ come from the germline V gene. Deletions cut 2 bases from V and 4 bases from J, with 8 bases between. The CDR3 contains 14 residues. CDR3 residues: CASSLRGGNEKLFF. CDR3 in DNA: TGTGCCAGCAGCTTACGCGGGGGTAATGAAAAACTGTTTTTT.

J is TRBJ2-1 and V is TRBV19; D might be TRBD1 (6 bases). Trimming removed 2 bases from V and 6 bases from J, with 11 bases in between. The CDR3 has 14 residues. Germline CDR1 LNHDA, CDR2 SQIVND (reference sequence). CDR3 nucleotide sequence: TGTGCCAGTAGTATAACGGGACACCCCAATGAGCAGTTCTTC. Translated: CASSITGHPNEQFF.